Listed below are T cell receptor beta chains from one sample, sequenced in a study of PD-1 blockade in classical Hodgkin lymphoma. Clones were read by immunoSEQ multiplex PCR, and TCRdb kept only the in-frame ones, dropping some. This table holds 20,000 to 25,000 clones, 90% to 95% found once. What was sequenced was peripheral blood mononuclear cells (PBMCs). The origin of the receptors is a human donor with classical Hodgkin lymphoma. The CDR3 runs from the conserved cysteine through the conserved F or W. The order of the fields is clone size, V gene, D gene, J gene, CDR3 protein, CDR3 DNA. The D gene is left open where the match is weak. Where a row states a size, it is once, few, many or the class of an expanded clone; other rows omit it.

clone_size: -
v_call: TRBV6-1
d_call: TRBD2
j_call: TRBJ2-1
cdr3_aa: CASSERTGGPNEQFF
cdr3_nt: TGTGCCAGCAGTGAACGGACGGGGGGACCGAATGAGCAGTTCTTC

clone_size: -
v_call: TRBV7-2
d_call: TRBD2
j_call: TRBJ2-3
cdr3_aa: CASSLGIIAGGTTDTQYF
cdr3_nt: TGTGCCAGCAGCTTAGGGATTATAGCGGGGGGGACCACAGATACGCAGTATTTT

clone_size: -
v_call: TRBV2
d_call: TRBD2
j_call: TRBJ2-5
cdr3_aa: CASSDLAGFGETQYF
cdr3_nt: TGTGCCAGCAGTGACCTAGCGGGGTTCGGCGAGACCCAGTACTTC

clone_size: -
v_call: TRBV27
d_call: TRBD1
j_call: TRBJ2-7
cdr3_aa: CASSARQGMGEQYF
cdr3_nt: TGTGCCAGCAGTGCCCGACAGGGAATGGGAGAGCAGTACTTC

clone_size: -
v_call: TRBV14
d_call: -
j_call: TRBJ2-2
cdr3_aa: CASSQSRVPGELFF
cdr3_nt: TGTGCCAGCAGCCAATCCAGGGTTCCCGGGGAGCTGTTTTTT

clone_size: -
v_call: TRBV5-6
d_call: -
j_call: TRBJ2-5
cdr3_aa: CASSSPWAETQYF
cdr3_nt: TGTGCCAGCAGTTCACCCTGGGCAGAGACCCAGTACTTC

clone_size: -
v_call: TRBV18
d_call: -
j_call: TRBJ1-5
cdr3_aa: CASSPSWNQAQHF
cdr3_nt: TGTGCCAGCTCACCAAGTTGGAATCAGGCCCAGCATTTT

clone_size: -
v_call: TRBV29-1
d_call: -
j_call: TRBJ1-3
cdr3_aa: CSVEARTLSRNTIYF
cdr3_nt: TGCAGCGTTGAAGCCCGGACACTCTCTAGAAACACCATATATTTT

clone_size: -
v_call: TRBV11-3
d_call: -
j_call: TRBJ1-5
cdr3_aa: CASRRRGGRLHNQPQHF
cdr3_nt: TGTGCCAGCAGACGACGCGGGGGGCGATTACACAATCAGCCCCAGCATTTT

clone_size: -
v_call: TRBV28
d_call: TRBD2
j_call: TRBJ2-1
cdr3_aa: CASSLFGGTYNEQFF
cdr3_nt: TGTGCCAGCAGTTTATTCGGGGGGACCTACAATGAGCAGTTCTTC

clone_size: once
v_call: TRBV19
d_call: -
j_call: TRBJ1-1
cdr3_aa: CASSILRIEGNTEAFF
cdr3_nt: TGTGCCAGTAGTATATTGAGGATCGAGGGAAACACTGAAGCTTTCTTT